Presented here are 22 T cell receptor beta chains from one specimen sequenced in a study of T cell changes during pregnancy in multiple sclerosis. Sequencing was performed with immunoSEQ multiplex PCR; in TCRdb, only in-frame clones are kept and a portion is missing. The sample holds around 40,000 clones, about nine tenths seen once. This material consisted of CD4+ T cells from peripheral blood mononuclear cells, taken in the first trimester of pregnancy. These receptors all come from a female donor in good health, enrolled as a control in a pregnancy study.

The chain links TRBV5-1 to TRBJ2-2, with 9 bases that match TRBD1. From germline, CDR1 is SGHRS and CDR2 YFSETQ. The CDR3 sequence is 16 residues long. The junction had 7 bases not matched to a gene; V was cut back by 2 bases and J by 5 bases. The CDR3 sequence is CASSLNTGGITGELFF. In DNA form, the CDR3 reads TGCGCCAGCAGCTTAAACACAGGGGGCATTACCGGGGAGCTGTTTTTT.

The chain couples TRBV4-3 to TRBJ1-2; 9 positions match TRBD1. The CDR3 contains 16 residues. Germline assignment: CDR1 LGHNA and CDR2 YSLEER. The junction had 5 bases not matched to a gene; V was cut back by 2 bases and J by 1 base. The CDR3 DNA reads TGCGCCAGCAGCCAACAGAGGACAGGGGTTAACTATGGCTACACCTTC. It encodes CASSQQRTGVNYGYTF.

This clone occurred once. The chain has TRBV11-3 and TRBJ2-2; 8 nucleotides agree with TRBD1. Per germline, CDR1 SGHNT and CDR2 YENEEA. The J segment lost 7 bases and the V segment lost 6 bases, leaving 4 bases of the junction unmatched. This CDR3 is built from 13 residues. Written as DNA, the CDR3 is TGTGCCAGCAGACGTACAGGGGGCGGGGAGCTGTTTTTT. Amino acids: CASRRTGGGELFF. Complete variable domain (other parts from reference TRBV11-3 and TRBJ2-2): EAGVVQSPRYKIIEKKQPVAFWCNPISGHNTLYWYLQNLGQGPELLIRYENEEAVDDSQLPKDRFSAERLKGVDSTLKIQPAELGDSAVYLCASRRTGGGELFFGEGSRLTVL.

For the CDR3, the DNA is TGTGCCAGCAGGTACCGGGACTTCCACACAGATACGCAGTATTTT. Translating gives CASRYRDFHTDTQYF. This chain uses TRBV2 with TRBJ2-3; D possibly corresponds to TRBD2 (6 bases). Germline CDR1 SNHLY, CDR2 FYNNEI. The CDR3 runs 15 residues. V gave up 6 bases and J gave up 2 bases, with 15 bases separating them.

The chain uses TRBV20-1 and TRBJ1-1; D gene unclear. Germline loops: CDR1 DFQATT, CDR2 SNEGSKA (reference sequence). V dropped 4 bases and J dropped 4 bases, with 7 bases sitting between them. This CDR3 has 11 residues. CDR3 protein: CSAISGTEAFF. In nucleotides, the CDR3 is TGCAGTGCTATCAGTGGCACTGAAGCTTTCTTT.

The V gene is TRBV6-4, the J gene TRBJ2-1; no definite D call. Germline V gives CDR1 MRHNA, CDR2 SNTAGT. The CDR3 totals 14 residues. V lost 4 bases, J lost 0 bases, and 7 bases lay in between. CDR3 in amino acids: CASSVEISYNEQFF. The DNA for the CDR3 is TGTGCCAGCAGTGTCGAGATCTCCTACAATGAGCAGTTCTTC.

This clone was seen just once. The chain employs TRBV5-1 and TRBJ2-1, with no clear D. This CDR3 has 12 amino acids. Germline values: CDR1 SGHRS, CDR2 YFSETQ. The V end lost 4 bases, the J end lost 7 bases, and 9 bases lay between the germline ends. For the CDR3, the DNA is TGCGCCAGCAGCCCGCCCGGGAATGAGCAGTTCTTC. As protein: CASSPPGNEQFF.

The genes are TRBV6-6 and TRBJ1-2, with D possibly TRBD1 on 6 matching bases. The CDR3 has 15 amino acids. Trimming cost V 8 bases and J 4 bases, with 20 bases left between them. Germline CDR1 reads MNHNY; CDR2 reads SVGAGI (reference sequence). As DNA, the CDR3 is TGTGCCAGCGGAGATAGCGGGACACCCTTCTATGGCTACACCTTC. Amino acid sequence: CASGDSGTPFYGYTF.

The rearrangement links TRBV6-6 to TRBJ1-5; D perhaps matches TRBD1 (5 bases). CDR1 MNHNY and CDR2 SVGAGI come from the germline V gene (reference sequence). V was trimmed by 0 bases and J by 4 bases, leaving 7 bases between them. This CDR3 is built from 14 residues. Here the CDR3 reads CASSYSGANQPQHF. CDR3 nucleotides: TGTGCCAGCAGTTACTCTGGGGCAAATCAGCCCCAGCATTTT.

V gene TRBV7-6 combines with J gene TRBJ2-7; perhaps TRBD1 as D (6 bases). Germline V gene lookup returns CDR1 SGHVS and CDR2 FNYEAQ. This CDR3 spans 14 amino acids. Deletions cut 2 bases from V and 6 bases from J, with 14 bases between. As DNA, the CDR3 is TGTGCCAGCAGCTTACGTTCGGACAGTGCCGAGCAGTACTTC. It translates to CASSLRSDSAEQYF.

V is TRBV11-2 and J is TRBJ2-2; 8 bases line up with TRBD2. Trimming took 0 bases from V and 6 from J; bases not matched to a gene: 3. From germline, CDR1 is SGHAT and CDR2 FQNNGV. The CDR3 is made up of 15 amino acids. CDR3 coding DNA: TGTGCCAGCAGCTTAGATAGCGGGGTGTCCGGGGAGCTGTTTTTT. Its protein product is CASSLDSGVSGELFF.

The chain uses TRBV5-1 and TRBJ1-5; 9 nucleotides align to TRBD1. CDR3 size: 14 residues. Germline loops: CDR1 SGHRS, CDR2 YFSETQ. Trimming cost V 4 bases and J 6 bases; bases outside gene matches: 5. In DNA, the CDR3 is TGCGCCAGCAGCCCGGGACAGGGTTTTCAGCCCCAGCATTTT. Protein product: CASSPGQGFQPQHF.

The rearrangement joins TRBV6-5 to TRBJ1-2; the D gene is possibly TRBD1 (5 bases). Trimming shortened V by 0 bases and J by 6 bases, and 11 bases separated the two germline ends. There are 14 residues in the CDR3. Germline values: CDR1 MNHEY, CDR2 SVGAGI. CDR3 residues: CASSYSPGSHGYTF. As DNA, the CDR3 is TGTGCCAGCAGTTACTCCCCAGGGTCCCATGGCTACACCTTC.

The rearrangement links TRBV5-5 to TRBJ2-5; TRBD2 might be the D (5 bases). Germline lookup yields CDR1 SGHKS and CDR2 YYEKEE (reference sequence). Trimming left V 0 bases short and J 2 bases short, with 5 bases between. The CDR3 has 13 residues. CDR3 coding DNA: TGTGCCAGCAGCTTGGGCGGGCAAGAGACCCAGTACTTC. Its translation is CASSLGGQETQYF.

The rearrangement links TRBV28 to TRBJ1-1; D might be TRBD1 (5 bases). Germline loops: CDR1 MDHEN, CDR2 SYDVKM. Trimming shortened V by 3 bases and J by 7 bases, and 12 bases separated the two germline ends. The CDR3 is 13 residues long. The CDR3 DNA reads TGTGCCAGCAGTTTCGGGGGGGTTGATGAAGCTTTCTTT. Protein product: CASSFGGVDEAFF.

This chain joins TRBV5-6 and TRBJ2-1; D is uncertain. Trimming removed 0 bases from V and 6 bases from J, with 7 bases in between. The CDR3 is 13 residues long. Germline V gene lookup returns CDR1 SGHDT and CDR2 YYEEEE. CDR3 coding DNA: TGTGCCAGCAGCTTGGTGAGTCCCAATGAGCAGTTCTTC. It codes for CASSLVSPNEQFF.

The rearrangement joins TRBV25-1 to TRBJ2-1, with D uncertain. The germline V gene has CDR1 MGHDK and CDR2 SYGVNS. This CDR3 region has 15 residues. V was cut by 3 bases and J by 7 bases, with 16 bases left in between. The CDR3 protein is CASSDPRNLKNEQFF. The CDR3 coding sequence is TGTGCCAGCAGTGACCCTAGAAACCTTAAGAATGAGCAGTTCTTC.

The gene calls are TRBV6-6 and TRBJ1-1; a possible D gene is TRBD1 (6 bases). From germline, CDR1 is MNHNY and CDR2 SVGAGI (reference sequence). V gave up 6 bases and J gave up 3 bases, with 17 bases separating them. This CDR3 is 15 amino acids long. CDR3 sequence (DNA): TGTGCCAGCAGGCCATATACAGGGAAGGACACTGAAGCTTTCTTT. Its protein is CASRPYTGKDTEAFF.

This chain joins TRBV10-2 and TRBJ2-4; possibly TRBD2 for D (6 bases). Germline V gene sequence: CDR1 WSHSY, CDR2 SAAADI. Between the trimmed V and J ends, which lost 3 bases and 3 bases, there was a span of 18 bases. The CDR3 length is 17 residues. The CDR3 sequence: CASSDPGRGGGKNIQYF. The CDR3 DNA reads TGCGCCAGCAGTGACCCGGGGCGGGGTGGCGGCAAAAACATTCAGTACTTC.

J is TRBJ1-4 and V is TRBV10-3; D unresolved. Looked up from germline, CDR1 is ENHRY and CDR2 is SYGVKD. V was shortened by 6 bases and J by 8 bases, with 13 bases between the two germline ends. The length of the CDR3 is 13 residues. CDR3 sequence reads: CAISPGSREKLFF. The CDR3, as DNA: TGTGCCATCAGCCCAGGTTCTCGGGAAAAACTGTTTTTT.

In its sample, this clone was seen a few times. The CDR3 is CASSLGGLASYEQYF. CDR3 sequence (DNA): TGTGCCAGCAGCTTAGGAGGACTCGCCTCCTACGAGCAGTACTTC. The chain links TRBV11-1 to TRBJ2-7; TRBD2 is a possible D gene (5 bases). V gave up 1 base and J gave up 0 bases, with 10 bases separating them. This CDR3 is built from 15 residues. Per the germline V gene, CDR1 is SGHAT and CDR2 is FQDESV (reference sequence).

This sequence joins TRBV29-1 and TRBJ2-1, with 7 bases fitting TRBD2. Losses at the gene ends were 6 bases for V and 0 bases for J; bases not matched to a gene: 5. The CDR3 runs 14 residues. The V gene's germline CDR1 is SQVTM and CDR2 ANQGSEA. CDR3 coding DNA: TGCAGCGTGTCACTAGCGAGCTCCTACAATGAGCAGTTCTTC. This codes for CSVSLASSYNEQFF.